This TCR beta chain was recovered during a study of cytomegalovirus exposure and HLA in healthy donors. Study-level background: According to later analysis, the same platform produced the 130 or so validation and under 750 first-cohort repertoires. Study-wide points: Among TCR sequences, most were rare, though some public TCRs appeared in many donors.

V lost 5 bases to trimming and J lost 2 bases; unmatched junction nucleotides: 4. Per germline, CDR1 SGHAT and CDR2 FQNNGV. The CDR3 is 15 amino acids. The protocol was immunoSEQ multiplex PCR, while the TCRdb copy is restricted to in-frame clones and leaves out a portion. The data show 150,000 or so clones, with 86% seen just once and less than 3.5% held by the top ten. To note about this clone: The antigen is unknown.

This sequence joins TRBV11-2 and TRBJ2-1; 9 bases fit TRBD1. The sequence was obtained from a man aged 18 to 35 in good health and CMV-seropositive. The sample comprised PBMCs. CDR3 region: CASSLGQGPYNEQFF. The CDR3 region has the DNA TGTGCCAGCAGCCTCGGACAGGGGCCCTACAATGAGCAGTTCTTC.